The source of this T cell receptor (beta chain) is a study of control samples from healthy donors and cancer patients (dated by TCRdb to 2020 to 2022). On this clone itself: Its binding antigen is unknown. Base-call qualities are not available, and no considerably larger clone is one nucleotide away.

Libraries were built with the immunoSEQ multiplex PCR assay. The source is immuneACCESS, and TCRdb retained only in-frame sequences with V and J called. Part of the clones is not carried over; for the studies checked, unresolved V genes explain less than half of this, and the remainder is unexplained. For this sample the table gives about 51,000 clones, of which 80% were detected only once. The ten biggest clones cover over 9.5% of the sample. CDR1 and CDR2 (SGHRS, YFSETQ) derive from the germline V gene. Including the terminal cysteine and phenylalanine, the CDR3 comprises 15 residues. The kept DNA is CDR3 alone, 45 bases in frame from the first base. V is clipped by 7 bases and J by 0 bases, and the sequence between their germline boundaries is 17 bases long.

The sequence joins TRBV5-1 to TRBJ2-7; a weak D assignment points to TRBD2 (6 bases agree). The sample was blood. This TCR derives from a man aged 65 to 79 in good health. The CDR3 loop reads CASRGGSVTSYEQYF. Read as DNA, the sequence is TGCGCCAGCCGTGGGGGGAGCGTAACCTCCTACGAGCAGTACTTC.